This TCR beta chain was captured in a study of cytomegalovirus exposure and HLA in healthy donors. Study at large: Researchers previously reported finding fewer than 140 million unique TCR beta sequences from 170 million or so T cells.

In the PCR, 60 Vbeta and 13 Jbeta primers were used. Repertoires were generated with immunoSEQ multiplex PCR, while TCRdb's copy carries only in-frame clones and drops some. The sample holds under 120,000 clones, roughly 80% seen once. As to this clone: Antigen unknown.

Study-wide findings and caveats: Analyses of presence/absence relied on an assumption of roughly uniform sequencing depth across donors. An analysis that was carried out later associated 15,000 to 20,000 TCR beta sequences with HLA alleles at 0.05 false discovery rate. Earlier analysis yielded a pattern in which most TCR beta V segments were productive about 87% or about 30% of the time.

Material: PBMCs. The TCR sequence derives from a female donor in good health and CMV-seropositive.

The CDR3 DNA sequence: TGTGCCAGCAGCGCCTTACTAGATATCGGGGAGCTGTTTTTT. Amino acids: CASSALLDIGELFF. The chain combines TRBV9 with TRBJ2-2; possible D gene TRBD2, 5 bases. Germline V CDR1 and CDR2: SGDLS, YYNGEE. V was shortened by 3 bases and J by 7 bases, with 13 bases between the two germline ends. The CDR3 is 14 amino acids.